This T cell receptor (beta chain) was identified in a study of control samples from healthy donors and cancer patients. The table came from immunoSEQ multiplex PCR; TCRdb's copy has only in-frame clones and leaves some out. The data contain around 150,000 clones, about 94% of them singletons. CDR3 length equals 16 residues. CDR1 and CDR2 from the germline V gene are SEHNR and FQNEAQ (reference sequence). With V trimmed by 0 bases and J by 4 bases, 5 bases remained unmatched. Source material: blood. The chain links TRBV7-9 to TRBJ1-4; 7 bases fit TRBD1. The TCR was taken from a woman aged 40 to 55 in good health. The CDR3 loop is CASSLAGTDLNEKLFF. The CDR3 DNA reads TGTGCCAGCAGCTTAGCGGGGACAGACCTTAATGAAAAACTGTTTTTT.